This T cell receptor beta chain comes out of a study of T cell repertoires in cytomegalovirus infection. General study points: Carriers of CMV and the relevant HLA type were discriminated by public TCR beta frequency.

Comments on this clonotype: Its target is not known.

Using its own MiXCR run on the reads, TCRdb lists one record per CDR3 protein. The table has 150,000 to 200,000 distinct CDR3 sequences, roughly 30% seen once; the top ten hold approximately 30%. The receptor was derived from a human donor in good health (CMV status not recorded). Some clones in this sample may be carry-over from other donors' samples. Sequencing was performed on PBMCs.

The CDR3: CASSTSELGTEAFF. Here the CDR3 DNA reads TGTGCCAGTAGTACTTCGGAACTTGGCACTGAAGCTTTCTTT. This rearrangement joins TRBV19 to TRBJ1-1; D not resolved. V shed 4 bases and J shed 4 bases, with 13 bases lying between them. Germline V lookup: CDR1 LNHDA, CDR2 SQIVND (reference sequence). This CDR3 is built from 14 residues.